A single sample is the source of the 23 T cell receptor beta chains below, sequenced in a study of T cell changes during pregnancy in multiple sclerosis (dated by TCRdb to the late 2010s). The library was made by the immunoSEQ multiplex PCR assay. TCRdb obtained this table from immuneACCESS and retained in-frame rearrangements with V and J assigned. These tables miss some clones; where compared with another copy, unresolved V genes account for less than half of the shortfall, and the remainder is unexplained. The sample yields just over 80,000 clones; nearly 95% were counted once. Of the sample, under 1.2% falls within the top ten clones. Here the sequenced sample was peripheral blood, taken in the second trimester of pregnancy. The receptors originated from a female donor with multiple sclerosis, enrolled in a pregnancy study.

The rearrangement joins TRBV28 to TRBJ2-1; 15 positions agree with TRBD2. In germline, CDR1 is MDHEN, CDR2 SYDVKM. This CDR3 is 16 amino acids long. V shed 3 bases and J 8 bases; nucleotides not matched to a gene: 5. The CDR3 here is CASSFGTSGRSDEQFF. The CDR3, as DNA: TGTGCCAGCAGTTTCGGGACTAGCGGGAGGAGTGATGAGCAGTTCTTC.

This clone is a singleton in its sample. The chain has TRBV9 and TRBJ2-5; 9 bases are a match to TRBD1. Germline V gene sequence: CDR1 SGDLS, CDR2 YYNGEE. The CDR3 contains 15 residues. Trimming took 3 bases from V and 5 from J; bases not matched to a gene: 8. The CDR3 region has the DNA TGTGCCAGCAGCGCACAGGGGGCTAGGGGGGAGACCCAGTACTTC. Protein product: CASSAQGARGETQYF.

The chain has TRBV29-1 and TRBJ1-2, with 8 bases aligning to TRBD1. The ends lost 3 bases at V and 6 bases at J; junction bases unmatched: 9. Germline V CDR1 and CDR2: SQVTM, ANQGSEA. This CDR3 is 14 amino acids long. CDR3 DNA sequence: TGCAGCGTTGATGGACAGGGACAAAGGGATGGCTACACCTTC. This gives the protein CSVDGQGQRDGYTF.

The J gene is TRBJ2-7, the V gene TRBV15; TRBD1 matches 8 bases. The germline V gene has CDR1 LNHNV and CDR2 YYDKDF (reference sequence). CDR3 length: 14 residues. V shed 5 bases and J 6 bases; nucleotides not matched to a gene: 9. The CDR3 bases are TGTGCCACCAGCCCCCGGACAGGGACAAGCGAGCAGTACTTC. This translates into CATSPRTGTSEQYF.

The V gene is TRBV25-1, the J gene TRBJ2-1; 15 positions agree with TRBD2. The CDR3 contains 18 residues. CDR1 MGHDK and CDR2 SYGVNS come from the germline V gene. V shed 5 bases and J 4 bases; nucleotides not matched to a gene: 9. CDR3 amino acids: CASSTTSGLAGGYNEQFF. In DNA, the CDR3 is TGTGCCAGCAGTACTACATCGGGACTAGCGGGAGGATACAATGAGCAGTTCTTC. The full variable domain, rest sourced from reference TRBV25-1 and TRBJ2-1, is EADIYQTPRYLVIGTGKKITLECSQTMGHDKMYWYQQDPGMELHLIHYSYGVNSTEKGDLSSESTVSRIRTEHFPLTLESARPSHTSQYLCASSTTSGLAGGYNEQFFGPGTRLTVL.

CDR3 in DNA: TGTGCCTGGAGCCGGACCCCAGGGACTGGAAACACCATATATTTT. It yields the protein CAWSRTPGTGNTIYF. The chain links TRBV30 to TRBJ1-3; a weak D match, TRBD1 (5 bases). The length of the CDR3 is 15 residues. V lost 3 bases, J lost 2 bases, and 14 bases lay in between. Looked up from germline, CDR1 is GTSNPN and CDR2 is SVGIG (reference sequence). Full variable domain (rest looked up from reference TRBV30 and TRBJ1-3): SQTIHQWPATLVQPVGSPLSLECTVEGTSNPNLYWYRQAAGRGLQLLFYSVGIGQISSEVPQNLSASRPQDRQFILSSKKLLLSDSGFYLCAWSRTPGTGNTIYFGEGSWLTVV.

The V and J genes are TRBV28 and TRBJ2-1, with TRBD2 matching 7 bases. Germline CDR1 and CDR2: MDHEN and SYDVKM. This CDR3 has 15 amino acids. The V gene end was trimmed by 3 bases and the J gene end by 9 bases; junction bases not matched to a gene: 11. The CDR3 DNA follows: TGTGCCAGCAGTTTGGTAGCGGGTGGCGGAGGTGAGCAGTTCTTC. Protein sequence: CASSLVAGGGGEQFF.

This chain's CDR3 is CASSKLAGVGNEQFF. DNA for the CDR3: TGTGCCAGTAGTAAACTAGCGGGAGTCGGCAATGAGCAGTTCTTC. V gene TRBV19 combines with J gene TRBJ2-1; 11 bases map to TRBD2. The J segment lost 6 bases and the V segment lost 4 bases, leaving 5 bases of the junction unmatched. The CDR3 is 15 residues long. From germline, CDR1 is LNHDA and CDR2 SQIVND (reference sequence).

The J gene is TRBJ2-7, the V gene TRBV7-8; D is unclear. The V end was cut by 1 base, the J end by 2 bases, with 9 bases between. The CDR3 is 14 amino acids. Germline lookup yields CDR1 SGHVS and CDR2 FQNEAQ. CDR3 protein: CASSLGVVTYEQYF. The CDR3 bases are TGTGCCAGCAGCTTAGGAGTCGTGACCTACGAGCAGTACTTC.

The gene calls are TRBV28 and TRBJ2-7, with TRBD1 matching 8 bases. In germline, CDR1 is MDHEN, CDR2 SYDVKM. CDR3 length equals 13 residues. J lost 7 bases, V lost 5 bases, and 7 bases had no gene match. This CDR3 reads CASSPTGAREQYF. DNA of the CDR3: TGTGCCAGCAGTCCGACAGGGGCCCGGGAGCAGTACTTC.

The CDR3: CASSPGHKKETQYF. CDR3 bases: TGTGCCAGCTCACCAGGGCATAAAAAAGAGACCCAGTACTTC. The chain employs TRBV18 and TRBJ2-5; unclear D gene. The V gene lost 2 bases and the J gene lost 3 bases, with 10 bases spanning the gap. CDR1 is KGHSH and CDR2 is LQKENI in the germline V gene. CDR3 length: 14 amino acids.

CDR3 coding DNA: TGCGCCAGCAGCTTGGACCTAGCGGGGAGCACAGATACGCAGTATTTT. Translating gives CASSLDLAGSTDTQYF. The chain combines TRBV5-1 with TRBJ2-3, with 9 bases identical to TRBD2. Germline V gene sequence: CDR1 SGHRS, CDR2 YFSETQ. The trim removed 0 bases at V and 0 bases at J, leaving 2 bases unmatched. CDR3 length: 16 residues.

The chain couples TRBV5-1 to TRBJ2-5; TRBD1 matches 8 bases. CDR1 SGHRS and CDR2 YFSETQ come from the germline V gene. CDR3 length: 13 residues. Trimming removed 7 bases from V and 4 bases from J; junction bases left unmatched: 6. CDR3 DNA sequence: TGCGCCAGCCACGGACAGGGAGGAGAGACCCAGTACTTC. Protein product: CASHGQGGETQYF.

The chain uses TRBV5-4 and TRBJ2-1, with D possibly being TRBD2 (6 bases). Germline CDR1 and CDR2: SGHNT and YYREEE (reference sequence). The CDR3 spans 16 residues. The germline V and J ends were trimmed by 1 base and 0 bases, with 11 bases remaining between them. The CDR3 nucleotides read TGTGCCAGCAGCTTGACTAGCTCGAGCTCCTACAATGAGCAGTTCTTC. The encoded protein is CASSLTSSSSYNEQFF.

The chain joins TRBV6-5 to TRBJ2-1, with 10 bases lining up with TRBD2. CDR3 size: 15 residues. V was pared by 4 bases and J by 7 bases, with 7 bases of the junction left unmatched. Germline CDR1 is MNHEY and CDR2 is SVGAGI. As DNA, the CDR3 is TGTGCCAGCAGTTCCCCTAGCGGGAGTAAGAATGAGCAGTTCTTC. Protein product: CASSSPSGSKNEQFF.

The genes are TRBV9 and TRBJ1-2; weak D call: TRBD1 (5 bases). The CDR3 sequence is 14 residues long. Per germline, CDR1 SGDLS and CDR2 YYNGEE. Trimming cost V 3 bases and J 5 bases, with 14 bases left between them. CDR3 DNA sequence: TGTGCCAGCAGCGGACAAACAGGCGCTTATGGCTACACCTTC. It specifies CASSGQTGAYGYTF.

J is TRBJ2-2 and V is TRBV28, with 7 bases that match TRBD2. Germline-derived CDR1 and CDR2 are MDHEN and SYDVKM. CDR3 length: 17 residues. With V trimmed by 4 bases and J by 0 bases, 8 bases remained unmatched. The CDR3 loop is CASSSPRTSSNTGELFF. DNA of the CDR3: TGTGCCAGCAGTTCCCCCAGGACTAGTTCGAACACCGGGGAGCTGTTTTTT.

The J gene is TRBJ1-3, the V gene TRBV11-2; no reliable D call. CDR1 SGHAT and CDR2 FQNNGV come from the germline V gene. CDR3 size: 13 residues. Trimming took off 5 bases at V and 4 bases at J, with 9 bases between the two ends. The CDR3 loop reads CASSPHLGNTIYF. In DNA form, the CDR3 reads TGTGCCAGCAGCCCTCACTTGGGAAACACCATATATTTT.

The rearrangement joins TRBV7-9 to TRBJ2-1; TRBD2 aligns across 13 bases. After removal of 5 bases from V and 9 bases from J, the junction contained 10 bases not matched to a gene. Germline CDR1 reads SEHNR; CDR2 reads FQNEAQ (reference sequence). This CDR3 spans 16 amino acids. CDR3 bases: TGTGCCAGCAGCCGACTAGCGGGAGGTCGGTTCGGTGAGCAGTTCTTC. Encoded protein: CASSRLAGGRFGEQFF.

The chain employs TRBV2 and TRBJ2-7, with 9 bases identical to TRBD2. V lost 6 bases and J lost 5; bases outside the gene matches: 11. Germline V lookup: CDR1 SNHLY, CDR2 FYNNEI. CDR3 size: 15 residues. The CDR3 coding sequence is TGTGCCAGCAGGGTTCTGGTAGCGGGAGAAGACGAGCAGTACTTC. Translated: CASRVLVAGEDEQYF.

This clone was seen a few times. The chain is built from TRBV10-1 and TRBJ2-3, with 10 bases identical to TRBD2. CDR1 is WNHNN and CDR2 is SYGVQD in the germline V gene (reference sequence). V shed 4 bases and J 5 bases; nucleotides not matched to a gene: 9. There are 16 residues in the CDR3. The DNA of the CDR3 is TGCGCCAGCAGTGTTAGAACTAGCGGGAAGGGAGATACGCAGTATTTT. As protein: CASSVRTSGKGDTQYF.

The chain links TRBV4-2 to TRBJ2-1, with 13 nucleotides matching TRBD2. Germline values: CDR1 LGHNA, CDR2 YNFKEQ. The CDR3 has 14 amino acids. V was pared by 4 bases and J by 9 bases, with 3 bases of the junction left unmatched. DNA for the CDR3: TGTGCCAGCAGCCGTGGGACTAGCGGGGTTGAGCAGTTCTTC. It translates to CASSRGTSGVEQFF.

Here the CDR3 DNA reads TGTGCCAGCAGCCAGGCGCTAGCGGGAGGGCCTAATGAGCAGTTCTTC. Protein: CASSQALAGGPNEQFF. This sequence joins TRBV4-2 and TRBJ2-1; 12 bases are shared with TRBD2. Germline V CDR1 and CDR2: LGHNA, YNFKEQ. J lost 7 bases, V lost 3 bases, and 7 bases had no gene match. The CDR3 runs 16 residues.